A few counts support the clone carrying this T cell receptor (beta chain). As yet, its antigen is unknown. TCRdb reprocessed the reads via MiXCR and lists one record per CDR3 protein. This table holds around 800,000 distinct CDR3 sequences, approximately 32% found once. Germline lookup yields CDR1 SGHVS and CDR2 FNYEAQ. V trimming: 5 bases; J trimming: 5 bases; junction bases outside the gene matches: 11. The CDR3 contains 16 residues. This sample was taken from a study of T cell repertoires in cytomegalovirus infection. In the study overall: Matching HLA type and CMV infection were both indicated by public TCR beta signatures.

The study, taken as a whole, reports: Cumulative frequency (of public TCR beta family members) identified carriers of CMV plus the relevant HLA.

Here the sequenced sample was cultured CD8+ T cells from PBMCs, taken from culture after CMV antigen stimulation. The receptor comes from a human donor in good health (CMV status not recorded). Some clones in this sample may be carry-over from other donors' samples. This chain connects TRBV7-6 to TRBJ2-5, with TRBD1 matching over 10 bases. The DNA for the CDR3 is TGTGCCAGCAGCCCCTTCCGGACAGGGGGAGGGGAGACCCAGTACTTC. Its translation: CASSPFRTGGGETQYF.